A single sample gave rise to the 25 T cell receptor beta chains below, sequenced in a study of T cell responses to AZD1222 COVID-19 vaccine. TCRdb's copy holds only in-frame clones and misses some; the assay was immunoSEQ multiplex PCR. This table has 95,000 to 150,000 clones, almost 95% appearing once. Sample: peripheral blood, taken on day 0 of AZD1222 vaccination. These receptors were collected from an adult in good health.

The V gene is TRBV24-1, the J gene TRBJ1-4, with 7 nucleotides matching TRBD1. Trimming cost V 4 bases and J 7 bases; bases outside gene matches: 20. CDR1 and CDR2 (germline): KGHDR, SFDVKD. The CDR3 sequence is 19 residues long. This CDR3 is CATSDHNPGQVGGGEKLFF. CDR3 coding DNA: TGTGCCACCAGTGACCACAACCCTGGACAGGTGGGGGGAGGTGAAAAACTGTTTTTT.

CDR3 DNA: TGTGCCACCAGTGCTTGTCCCTTGTTCGGGACCTACGAGCAGTACGTC. This encodes CATSACPLFGTYEQYV. The gene calls are TRBV24-1 and TRBJ2-7, with a possible D match to TRBD2 (5 bases). Germline CDR1 and CDR2: KGHDR and SFDVKD. Trimming removed 5 bases from V and 2 bases from J, with 18 bases in between. CDR3 length equals 16 residues.

In nucleotides, the CDR3 is TGTGCCAGGGGCGCGGATAAAAACATTCAGTACTTC. Amino acids: CARGADKNIQYF. The rearrangement joins TRBV6-6 to TRBJ2-4; D gene uncertain. Trimming left V 9 bases short and J 4 bases short, with 10 bases between. The CDR3 extends over 12 amino acids. Per the germline V gene, CDR1 is MNHNY and CDR2 is SVGAGI (reference sequence).

V gene TRBV7-2 combines with J gene TRBJ2-3, with D possibly being TRBD2 (7 bases). The length of the CDR3 is 16 residues. Germline CDR1 is SGHTA and CDR2 is FQGNSA. V lost 3 bases to trimming and J lost 2 bases, with 15 bases between them. Here the CDR3 reads CASSLGASGLTDTQYF. In DNA, the CDR3 is TGTGCCAGCAGCTTGGGGGCTAGCGGACTCACAGATACGCAGTATTTT. Filled out from reference TRBV7-2 and TRBJ2-3, the complete variable domain reads GAGVSQSPSNKVTEKGKDVELRCDPISGHTALYWYRQSLGQGLEFLIYFQGNSAPDKSGLPSDRFSAERTGGSVSTLTIQRTQQEDSAVYLCASSLGASGLTDTQYFGPGTRLTVL.

The chain has TRBV9 and TRBJ1-6; 7 bases agree with TRBD1. The trim removed 0 bases at V and 6 bases at J, leaving 0 bases unmatched. This CDR3 contains 14 residues. Germline V gene sequence: CDR1 SGDLS, CDR2 YYNGEE. The CDR3 loop reads CASSVGQGNSPLHF. In DNA form, the CDR3 reads TGTGCCAGCAGCGTAGGACAGGGTAATTCACCCCTCCACTTT.

The rearrangement uses TRBV5-1 and TRBJ2-1; unclear D gene. This CDR3 spans 15 amino acids. Germline values: CDR1 SGHRS, CDR2 YFSETQ. Between the trimmed V and J ends, which lost 2 bases and 0 bases, there was a span of 9 bases. Written as DNA, the CDR3 is TGCGCCAGCAGCTTAGACTCTTCCTCCTACAATGAGCAGTTCTTC. Encoded protein: CASSLDSSSYNEQFF.

The sample holds one count of this clone. The rearrangement links TRBV5-1 to TRBJ1-5, with a possible D match to TRBD1 (6 bases). Germline V CDR1 and CDR2: SGHRS, YFSETQ. The CDR3 consists of 15 residues. Trimming shortened V by 1 base and J by 4 bases, and 12 bases separated the two germline ends. Written as DNA, the CDR3 is TGCGCCAGCAGCTTGCTAACCAGGGGTAATCAGCCCCAGCATTTT. This translates into CASSLLTRGNQPQHF. Complete variable domain (other parts from reference TRBV5-1 and TRBJ1-5): KAGVTQTPRYLIKTRGQQVTLSCSPISGHRSVSWYQQTPGQGLQFLFEYFSETQRNKGNFPGRFSGRQFSNSRSEMNVSTLELGDSALYLCASSLLTRGNQPQHFGDGTRLSIL.

The chain employs TRBV6-5 and TRBJ2-3; TRBD1 aligns across 8 bases. Trimming at V came to 2 bases and at J to 4 bases, leaving 5 bases not matched to a gene. CDR3 length equals 15 residues. The germline V gene has CDR1 MNHEY and CDR2 SVGAGI. The CDR3 nucleotides read TGTGCCAGCAGTTACGGGCAGGGGGCCCCAGATACGCAGTATTTT. The encoded protein is CASSYGQGAPDTQYF.

This clone was detected only a few times. The chain links TRBV2 to TRBJ1-3; D gene unclear. The V and J ends lost 7 bases and 5 bases respectively, with 12 bases between them. The CDR3 loop spans 13 amino acids. The germline gives CDR1 SNHLY, CDR2 FYNNEI. This CDR3 reads CASTTNSRNTIYF. The DNA of the CDR3 is TGTGCCAGCACCACAAACAGCCGAAACACCATATATTTT.

The chain combines TRBV3-1 (or the pseudogene TRBV3-2) with TRBJ2-3, with TRBD2 matching over 10 bases. Germline trimming cut 4 bases from V and 4 bases from J; bases unmatched to any gene: 14. The germline V gene encodes CDR1 LGHDT and CDR2 YNNKEL (reference sequence). The CDR3 is made up of 18 amino acids. The CDR3 protein is CASSPTGSGGALADTQYF. The CDR3 DNA reads TGTGCCAGCAGCCCCACCGGGAGCGGGGGGGCCTTGGCAGATACGCAGTATTTT.

The CDR3 reads CAWTPWGSSTEAFF. CDR3 DNA: TGTGCCTGGACCCCATGGGGTAGTAGCACTGAAGCTTTCTTT. The chain links TRBV30 to TRBJ1-1; D not certain. Germline V gives CDR1 GTSNPN, CDR2 SVGIG (reference sequence). V was pared by 4 bases and J by 4 bases, with 16 bases between. There are 14 residues in the CDR3.

The genes are TRBV27 and TRBJ1-1, with 7 nucleotides matching TRBD1. The V and J ends lost 2 bases and 4 bases, in that order; junction bases with no gene match: 1. The CDR3 consists of 13 residues. Germline loops: CDR1 MNHEY, CDR2 SMNVEV (reference sequence). CDR3 DNA sequence: TGTGCCAGCAGTTTAGCAGGGGGCACTGAAGCTTTCTTT. Its translation: CASSLAGGTEAFF.

V gene TRBV19 combines with J gene TRBJ1-6, with TRBD1 matching 10 bases. Germline trimming cut 4 bases from V and 9 bases from J; bases unmatched to any gene: 6. This CDR3 is built from 15 residues. Germline CDR1 and CDR2: LNHDA and SQIVND (reference sequence). In DNA form, the CDR3 reads TGTGCCAGTAGTAGCCGGGACAGGGGCGCTTCACCCCTCCACTTT. Amino acid sequence: CASSSRDRGASPLHF.

CDR3 DNA sequence: TGTGCCTGGAATTTGCAGGGGGGAAAAAACACCATATATTTT. Translating gives CAWNLQGGKNTIYF. V is TRBV30 and J is TRBJ1-3; 7 positions match TRBD1. This CDR3 spans 14 amino acids. Trimming took 4 bases from V and 6 from J; bases not matched to a gene: 9. The V gene's germline CDR1 is GTSNPN and CDR2 SVGIG (reference sequence).

The genes are TRBV20-1 and TRBJ1-6, with 11 bases matching TRBD1. This CDR3 is 11 amino acids long. V trimming: 3 bases; J trimming: 17 bases; junction bases outside the gene matches: 3. CDR1 DFQATT and CDR2 SNEGSKA come from the germline V gene (reference sequence). CDR3: CSARVGQGVHF. The CDR3 DNA reads as TGCAGTGCTAGGGTGGGACAGGGGGTCCACTTT.

The V gene is TRBV30, the J gene TRBJ1-6, with D hard to call. CDR3 length equals 14 residues. Trimming removed 5 bases from V and 6 bases from J, with 14 bases in between. CDR1 GTSNPN and CDR2 SVGIG come from the germline V gene (reference sequence). The CDR3 nucleotides read TGTGCCTGGTCCCGAGGAGGATCTAATTCACCCCTCCACTTT. It specifies CAWSRGGSNSPLHF.

The V gene is TRBV18, the J gene TRBJ2-1; D is unclear. The CDR3 spans 13 residues. Deletions cut 2 bases from V and 4 bases from J, with 6 bases between. CDR1 and CDR2 (germline): KGHSH, LQKENI. The CDR3 is CASSPAPYNEQFF. CDR3 sequence (DNA): TGTGCCAGCTCACCAGCCCCTTACAATGAGCAGTTCTTC.

This chain connects TRBV29-1 to TRBJ1-2; 10 nucleotides align to TRBD1. J was trimmed by 7 bases and V by 4 bases; bases with no gene match: 3. Per germline, CDR1 SQVTM and CDR2 ANQGSEA. The CDR3 is 12 amino acids. CDR3 residues: CSVGQGALGYTF. CDR3 nucleotide sequence: TGCAGCGTTGGACAGGGGGCCCTTGGCTACACCTTC.

J is TRBJ1-4 and V is TRBV7-9, with D uncertain. Germline CDR1 SEHNR, CDR2 FQNEAQ (reference sequence). The CDR3 length is 15 residues. Trimming pared 1 base from V and 4 bases from J, leaving 10 bases between. CDR3 residues: CASSLEAAFNEKLFF. In DNA form, the CDR3 reads TGTGCCAGCAGCTTAGAGGCAGCTTTTAATGAAAAACTGTTTTTT.

The chain joins TRBV19 to TRBJ1-5; possibly TRBD1 for D (5 bases). The CDR3 has 15 amino acids. V was pared by 1 base and J by 5 bases, with 12 bases between. Germline CDR1 reads LNHDA; CDR2 reads SQIVND (reference sequence). The CDR3 protein is CASSIGGGMDQPQHF. CDR3 DNA sequence: TGTGCCAGTAGTATAGGTGGGGGGATGGATCAGCCCCAGCATTTT.

The rearrangement links TRBV7-2 to TRBJ2-1, with TRBD2 matching over 12 bases. Germline-derived CDR1 and CDR2 are SGHTA and FQGNSA. CDR3 length: 16 residues. Losses at the gene ends were 4 bases for V and 1 base for J; bases not matched to a gene: 2. The CDR3 loop reads CASSSSGRGSYNEQFF. CDR3 DNA sequence: TGTGCCAGCAGCTCTAGCGGGAGGGGTTCCTACAATGAGCAGTTCTTC.

The chain employs TRBV28 and TRBJ2-2; TRBD2 agrees at 8 bases. The V gene's germline CDR1 is MDHEN and CDR2 SYDVKM. The CDR3 has 17 residues. Trimming at V came to 5 bases and at J to 4 bases, leaving 12 bases not matched to a gene. The CDR3 loop is CASSPSGAGASTGELFF. The CDR3 coding sequence is TGTGCCAGCAGTCCCTCGGGAGCGGGAGCGAGCACCGGGGAGCTGTTTTTT.

CDR3 nucleotides: TGTGCCACCAGTGATTCACCCGGAGGCCAGGGGGACACAGATACGCAGTATTTT. Amino acids: CATSDSPGGQGDTDTQYF. This rearrangement joins TRBV24-1 to TRBJ2-3, with 7 nucleotides matching TRBD1. J gave up 2 bases and V 2 bases, and 12 bases lay outside the gene matches. The CDR3 contains 18 residues. Germline lookup yields CDR1 KGHDR and CDR2 SFDVKD.

The sample holds one count of this clone. V is TRBV29-1 and J is TRBJ2-7; a weak D match, TRBD2 (7 bases). Trimming stripped 8 bases from V and 4 bases from J, with 24 bases between. CDR3 length: 15 amino acids. Looked up from germline, CDR1 is SQVTM and CDR2 is ANQGSEA. DNA of the CDR3: TGCAGCATGTACCGCGGGACTACAGGGCTTTACGAGCAGTACGTC. This encodes CSMYRGTTGLYEQYV.

The chain is built from TRBV5-6 and TRBJ1-1; D not resolved. CDR1 is SGHDT and CDR2 is YYEEEE in the germline V gene. V shed 5 bases and J shed 6 bases, with 14 bases lying between them. This CDR3 comprises 13 residues. CDR3: CASSSDPRPEAFF. The CDR3 DNA follows: TGTGCCAGCAGTAGCGACCCGCGGCCTGAAGCTTTCTTT.